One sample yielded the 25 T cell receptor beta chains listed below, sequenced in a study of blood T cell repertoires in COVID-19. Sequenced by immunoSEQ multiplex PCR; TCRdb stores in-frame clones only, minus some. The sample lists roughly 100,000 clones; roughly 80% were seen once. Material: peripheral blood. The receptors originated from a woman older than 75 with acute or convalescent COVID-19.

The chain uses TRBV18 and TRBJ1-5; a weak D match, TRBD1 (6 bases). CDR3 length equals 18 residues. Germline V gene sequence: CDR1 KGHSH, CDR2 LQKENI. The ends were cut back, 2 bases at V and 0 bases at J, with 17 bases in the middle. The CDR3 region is CASSPSPGRTDSNQPQHF. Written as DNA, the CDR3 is TGTGCCAGCTCACCATCGCCCGGCCGGACAGATAGCAATCAGCCCCAGCATTTT.

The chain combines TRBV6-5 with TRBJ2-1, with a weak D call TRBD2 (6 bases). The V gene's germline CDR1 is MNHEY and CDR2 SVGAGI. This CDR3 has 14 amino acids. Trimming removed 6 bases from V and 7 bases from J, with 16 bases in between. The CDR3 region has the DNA TGTGCCAGCAGCGCTGGGACTTCTTGGAATGAGCAGTTCTTC. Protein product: CASSAGTSWNEQFF.

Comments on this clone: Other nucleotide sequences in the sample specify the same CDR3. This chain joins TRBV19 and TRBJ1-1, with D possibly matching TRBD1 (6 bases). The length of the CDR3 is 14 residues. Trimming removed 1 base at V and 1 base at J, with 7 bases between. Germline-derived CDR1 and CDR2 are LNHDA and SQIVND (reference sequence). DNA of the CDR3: TGTGCCAGTAGTATAGGAGGGGGGAACACTGAAGCTTTCTTT. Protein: CASSIGGGNTEAFF.

The CDR3 coding sequence is TGTGCCAGCAGTGAAGGGCAGGGAAGCAATCAGCCCCAGCATTTT. Amino acids: CASSEGQGSNQPQHF. The chain employs TRBV2 and TRBJ1-5; possibly TRBD1 for D (5 bases). Germline V gene data show CDR1 as SNHLY and CDR2 as FYNNEI. CDR3 size: 15 residues. The V and J ends lost 1 base and 1 base respectively, with 8 bases between them.

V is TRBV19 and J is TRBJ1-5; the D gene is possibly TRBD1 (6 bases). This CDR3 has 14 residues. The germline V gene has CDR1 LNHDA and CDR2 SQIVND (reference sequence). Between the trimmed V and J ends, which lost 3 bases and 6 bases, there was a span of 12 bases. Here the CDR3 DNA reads TGTGCCAGTAGTATTTCCAGGGGACCTCAGCCCCAGCATTTT. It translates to CASSISRGPQPQHF.

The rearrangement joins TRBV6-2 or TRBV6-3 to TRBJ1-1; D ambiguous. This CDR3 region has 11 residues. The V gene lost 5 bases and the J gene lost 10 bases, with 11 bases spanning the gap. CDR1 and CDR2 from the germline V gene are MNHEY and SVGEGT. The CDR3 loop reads CASSLGSGAFF. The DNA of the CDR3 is TGTGCCAGCAGTCTCGGATCGGGAGCTTTCTTT.

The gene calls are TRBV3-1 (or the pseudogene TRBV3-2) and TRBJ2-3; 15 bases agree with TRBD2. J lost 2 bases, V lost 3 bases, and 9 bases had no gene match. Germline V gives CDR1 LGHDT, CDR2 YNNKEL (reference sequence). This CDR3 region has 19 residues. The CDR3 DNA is TGTGCCAGCAGCCAGACCGGGACTAGCGGGAGGCGGATCACAGATACGCAGTATTTT. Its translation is CASSQTGTSGRRITDTQYF.

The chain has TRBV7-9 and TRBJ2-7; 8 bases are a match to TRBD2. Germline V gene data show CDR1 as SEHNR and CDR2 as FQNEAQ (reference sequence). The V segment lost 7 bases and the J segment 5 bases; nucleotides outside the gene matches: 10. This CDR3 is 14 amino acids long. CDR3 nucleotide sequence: TGTGCCAGCACCCGAAGCGGGAGTCTTGACGAGCAGTACTTC. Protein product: CASTRSGSLDEQYF.

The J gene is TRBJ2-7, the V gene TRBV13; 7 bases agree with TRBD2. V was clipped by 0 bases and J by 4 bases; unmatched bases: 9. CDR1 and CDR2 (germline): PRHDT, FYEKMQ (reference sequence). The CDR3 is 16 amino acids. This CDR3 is CASSLGRYSGTYEQYF. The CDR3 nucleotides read TGTGCCAGCAGCTTAGGCCGATACAGCGGGACGTACGAGCAGTACTTC.

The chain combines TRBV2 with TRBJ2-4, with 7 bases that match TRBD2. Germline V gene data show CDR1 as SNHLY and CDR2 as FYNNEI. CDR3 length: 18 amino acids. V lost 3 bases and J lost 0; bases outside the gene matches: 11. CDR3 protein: CASSEAGAHLGAKNIQYF. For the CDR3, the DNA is TGTGCCAGCAGTGAGGCGGGAGCCCATCTAGGAGCCAAAAACATTCAGTACTTC.

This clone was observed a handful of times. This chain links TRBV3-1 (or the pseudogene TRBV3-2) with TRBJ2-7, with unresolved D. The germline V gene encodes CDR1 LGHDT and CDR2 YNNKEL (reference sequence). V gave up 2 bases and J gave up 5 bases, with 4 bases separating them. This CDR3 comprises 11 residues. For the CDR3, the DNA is TGTGCCAGCAGCCAAACAAACGAGCAGTACTTC. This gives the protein CASSQTNEQYF.

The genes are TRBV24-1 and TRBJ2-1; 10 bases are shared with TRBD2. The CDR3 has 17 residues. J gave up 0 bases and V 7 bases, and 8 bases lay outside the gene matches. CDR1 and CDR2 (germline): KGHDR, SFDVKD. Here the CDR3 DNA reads TGTGCCACCAGCAGACTAGCGGGTTTGAGCTCCTACAATGAGCAGTTCTTC. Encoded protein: CATSRLAGLSSYNEQFF.

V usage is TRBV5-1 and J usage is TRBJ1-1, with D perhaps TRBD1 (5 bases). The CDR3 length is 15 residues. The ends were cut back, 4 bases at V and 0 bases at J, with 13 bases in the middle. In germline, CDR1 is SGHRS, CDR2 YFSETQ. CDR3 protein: CASSPAGGMNTEAFF. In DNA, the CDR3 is TGCGCCAGCAGCCCGGCGGGGGGAATGAACACTGAAGCTTTCTTT.

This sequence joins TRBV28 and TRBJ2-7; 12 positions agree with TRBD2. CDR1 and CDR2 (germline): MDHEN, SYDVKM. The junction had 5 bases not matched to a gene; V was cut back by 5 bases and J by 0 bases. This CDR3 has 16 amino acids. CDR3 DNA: TGTGCCAGCAGTGGACTAGCGGGACGTAGCTCCTACGAGCAGTACTTC. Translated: CASSGLAGRSSYEQYF.

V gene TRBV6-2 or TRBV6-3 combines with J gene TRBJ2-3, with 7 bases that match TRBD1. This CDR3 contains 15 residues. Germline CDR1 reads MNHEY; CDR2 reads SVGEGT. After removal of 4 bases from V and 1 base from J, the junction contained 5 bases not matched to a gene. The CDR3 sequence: CASSFRGSGTDTQYF. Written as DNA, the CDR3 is TGTGCCAGCAGTTTCAGGGGGAGCGGCACAGATACGCAGTATTTT.

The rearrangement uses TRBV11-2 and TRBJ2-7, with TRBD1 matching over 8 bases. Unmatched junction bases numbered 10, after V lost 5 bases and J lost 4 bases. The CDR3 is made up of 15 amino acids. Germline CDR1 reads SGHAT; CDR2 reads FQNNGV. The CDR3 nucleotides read TGTGCCAGCAGCCTAGGACAGGGTGGTAGGTACGAGCAGTACTTC. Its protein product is CASSLGQGGRYEQYF.

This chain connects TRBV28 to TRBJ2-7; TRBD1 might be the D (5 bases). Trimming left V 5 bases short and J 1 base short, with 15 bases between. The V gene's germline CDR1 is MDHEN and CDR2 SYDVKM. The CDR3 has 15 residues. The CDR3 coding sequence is TGTGCCAGCAGTCCCAGACAGTTCGAGTCCTACGAGCAGTACTTC. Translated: CASSPRQFESYEQYF.

The CDR3 loop is CASSLEWQSGTGELFF. The CDR3 nucleotides read TGCGCCAGCAGCTTGGAGTGGCAGTCGGGGACCGGGGAGCTGTTTTTT. This chain connects TRBV5-1 to TRBJ2-2, with a tentative D call TRBD2 (5 bases). The ends were cut back, 0 bases at V and 5 bases at J, with 14 bases in the middle. Germline values: CDR1 SGHRS, CDR2 YFSETQ. The CDR3 is 16 amino acids.

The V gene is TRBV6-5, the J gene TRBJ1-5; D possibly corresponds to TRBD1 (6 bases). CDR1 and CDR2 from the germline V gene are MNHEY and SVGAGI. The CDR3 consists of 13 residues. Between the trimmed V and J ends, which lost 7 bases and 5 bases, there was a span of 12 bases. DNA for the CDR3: TGTGCCAGCACTCCCCCAGGGGATCAGCCCCAGCATTTT. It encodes CASTPPGDQPQHF.

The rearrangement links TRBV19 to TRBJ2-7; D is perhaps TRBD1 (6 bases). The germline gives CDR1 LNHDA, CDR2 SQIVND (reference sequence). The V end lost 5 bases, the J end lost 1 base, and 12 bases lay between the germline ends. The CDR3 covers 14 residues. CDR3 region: CASSASQGSYEQYF. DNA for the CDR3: TGTGCCAGTAGTGCCTCACAGGGATCCTACGAGCAGTACTTC.

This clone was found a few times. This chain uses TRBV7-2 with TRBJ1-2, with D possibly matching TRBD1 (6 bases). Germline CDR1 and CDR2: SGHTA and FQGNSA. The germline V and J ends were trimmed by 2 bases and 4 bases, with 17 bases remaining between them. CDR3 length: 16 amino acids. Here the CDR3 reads CASSLRSRGGSYGYTF. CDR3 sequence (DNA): TGTGCCAGCAGCTTAAGGTCCCGAGGGGGAAGCTATGGCTACACCTTC.

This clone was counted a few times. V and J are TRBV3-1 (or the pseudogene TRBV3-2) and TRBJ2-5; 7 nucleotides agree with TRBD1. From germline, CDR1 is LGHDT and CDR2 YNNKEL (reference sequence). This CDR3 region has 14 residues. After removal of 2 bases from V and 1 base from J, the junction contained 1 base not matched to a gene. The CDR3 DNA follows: TGTGCCAGCAGCCAAAACAGGGGCCAAGAGACCCAGTACTTC. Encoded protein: CASSQNRGQETQYF.

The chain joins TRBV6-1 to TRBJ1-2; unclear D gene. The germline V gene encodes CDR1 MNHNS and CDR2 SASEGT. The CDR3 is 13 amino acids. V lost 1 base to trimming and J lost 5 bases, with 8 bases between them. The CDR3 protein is CASSEVRLYGYTF. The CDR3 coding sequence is TGTGCCAGCAGTGAAGTAAGACTATATGGCTACACCTTC.

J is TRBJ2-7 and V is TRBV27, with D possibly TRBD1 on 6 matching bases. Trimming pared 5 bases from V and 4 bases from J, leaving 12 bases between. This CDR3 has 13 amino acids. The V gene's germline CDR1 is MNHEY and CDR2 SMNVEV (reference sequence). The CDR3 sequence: CASSEDSFYEQYF. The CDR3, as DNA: TGTGCCAGCAGTGAGGACAGTTTTTACGAGCAGTACTTC.

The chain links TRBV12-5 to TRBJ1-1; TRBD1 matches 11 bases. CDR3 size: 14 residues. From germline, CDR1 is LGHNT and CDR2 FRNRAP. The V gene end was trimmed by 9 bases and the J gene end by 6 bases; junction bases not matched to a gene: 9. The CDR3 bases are TGTGCTAGCGGACAGGACAGGGGGCGGGCTGAAGCTTTCTTT. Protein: CASGQDRGRAEAFF.